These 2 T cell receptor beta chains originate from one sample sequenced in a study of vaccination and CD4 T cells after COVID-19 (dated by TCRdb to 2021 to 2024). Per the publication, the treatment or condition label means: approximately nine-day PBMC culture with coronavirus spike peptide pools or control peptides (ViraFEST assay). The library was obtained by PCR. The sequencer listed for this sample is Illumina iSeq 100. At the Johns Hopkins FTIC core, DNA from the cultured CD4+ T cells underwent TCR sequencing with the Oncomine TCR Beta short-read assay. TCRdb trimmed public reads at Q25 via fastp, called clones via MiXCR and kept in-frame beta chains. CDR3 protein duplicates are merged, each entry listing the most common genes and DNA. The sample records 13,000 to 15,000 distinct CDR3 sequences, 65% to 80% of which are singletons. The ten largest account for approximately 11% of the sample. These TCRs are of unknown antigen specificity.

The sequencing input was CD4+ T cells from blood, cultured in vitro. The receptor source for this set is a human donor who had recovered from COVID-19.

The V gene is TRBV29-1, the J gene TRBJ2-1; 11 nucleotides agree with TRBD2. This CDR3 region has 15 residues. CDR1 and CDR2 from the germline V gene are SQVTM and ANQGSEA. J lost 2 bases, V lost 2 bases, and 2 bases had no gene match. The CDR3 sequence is CSVEKTSGTYNEQFF. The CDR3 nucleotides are TGCAGCGTTGAAAAGACTAGCGGGACCTACAATGAGCAGTTCTTC.

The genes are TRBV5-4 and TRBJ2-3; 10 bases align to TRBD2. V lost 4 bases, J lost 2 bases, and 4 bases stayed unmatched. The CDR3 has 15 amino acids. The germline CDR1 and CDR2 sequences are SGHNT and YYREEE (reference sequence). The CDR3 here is CASSRLAGYTDTQYF. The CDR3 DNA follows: TGTGCCAGCAGCCGACTAGCGGGTTACACAGATACGCAGTATTTT.